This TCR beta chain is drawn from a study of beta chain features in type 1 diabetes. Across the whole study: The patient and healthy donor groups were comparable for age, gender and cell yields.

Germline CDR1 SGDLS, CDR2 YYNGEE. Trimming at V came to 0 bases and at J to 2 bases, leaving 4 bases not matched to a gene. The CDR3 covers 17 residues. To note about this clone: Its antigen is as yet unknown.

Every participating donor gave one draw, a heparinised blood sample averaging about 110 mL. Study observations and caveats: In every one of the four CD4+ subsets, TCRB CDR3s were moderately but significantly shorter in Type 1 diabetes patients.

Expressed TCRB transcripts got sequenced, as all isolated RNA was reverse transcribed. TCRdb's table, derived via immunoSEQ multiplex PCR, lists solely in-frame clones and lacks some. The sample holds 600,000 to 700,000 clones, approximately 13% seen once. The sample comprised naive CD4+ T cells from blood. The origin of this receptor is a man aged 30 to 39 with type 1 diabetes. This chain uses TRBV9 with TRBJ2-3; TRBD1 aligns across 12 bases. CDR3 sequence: CASSVEGQGAPTDTQYF. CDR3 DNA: TGTGCCAGCAGCGTAGAGGGACAGGGGGCCCCCACAGATACGCAGTATTTT.